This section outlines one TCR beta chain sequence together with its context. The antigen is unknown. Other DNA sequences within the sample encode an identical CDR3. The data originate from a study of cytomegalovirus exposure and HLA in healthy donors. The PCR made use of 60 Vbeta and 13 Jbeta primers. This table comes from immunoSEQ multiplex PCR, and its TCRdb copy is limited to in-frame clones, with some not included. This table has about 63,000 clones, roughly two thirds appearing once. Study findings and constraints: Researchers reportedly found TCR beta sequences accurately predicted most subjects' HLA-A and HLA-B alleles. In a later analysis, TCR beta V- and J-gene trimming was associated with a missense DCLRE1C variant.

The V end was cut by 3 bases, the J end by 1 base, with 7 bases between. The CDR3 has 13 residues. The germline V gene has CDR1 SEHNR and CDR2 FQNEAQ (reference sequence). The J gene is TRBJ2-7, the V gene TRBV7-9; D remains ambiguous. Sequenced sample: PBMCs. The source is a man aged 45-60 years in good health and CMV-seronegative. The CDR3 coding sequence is TGTGCCAGCAGCTTTGGCAGTTCCTACGAGCAGTACTTC. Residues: CASSFGSSYEQYF.